This T cell receptor beta chain was identified during a study of cytomegalovirus exposure and HLA in healthy donors. TCRdb's table, derived via immunoSEQ multiplex PCR, lists solely in-frame clones and lacks some. In the table there are about 150,000 clones, around 90% of which are singletons. CDR3 length: 18 amino acids. V was clipped by 6 bases and J by 4 bases, with 24 bases between them. Germline V gives CDR1 KGHSH, CDR2 LQKENI. This TCR was sampled from a man aged 18 to 30 in good health and CMV-seronegative. Sequencing was carried out using PBMCs. The chain is built from TRBV18 and TRBJ2-2, with TRBD2 as a possible D gene (6 bases). The CDR3 sequence: CASSPFLVSGEGTGELFF. The CDR3 region has the DNA TGTGCCAGCTCGCCCTTCCTAGTCTCGGGAGAGGGCACCGGGGAGCTGTTTTTT.